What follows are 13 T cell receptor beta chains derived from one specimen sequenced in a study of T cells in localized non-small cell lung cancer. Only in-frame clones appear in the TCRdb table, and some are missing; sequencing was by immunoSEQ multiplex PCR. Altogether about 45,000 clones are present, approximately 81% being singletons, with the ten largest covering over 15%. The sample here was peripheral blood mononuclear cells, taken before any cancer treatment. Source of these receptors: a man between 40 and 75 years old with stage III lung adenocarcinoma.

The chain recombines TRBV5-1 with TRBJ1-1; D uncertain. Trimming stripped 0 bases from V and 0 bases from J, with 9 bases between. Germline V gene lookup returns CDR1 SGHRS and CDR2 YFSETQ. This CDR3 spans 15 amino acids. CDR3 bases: TGCGCCAGCAGCTTGGGGCGGGTCATGAACACTGAAGCTTTCTTT. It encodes CASSLGRVMNTEAFF.

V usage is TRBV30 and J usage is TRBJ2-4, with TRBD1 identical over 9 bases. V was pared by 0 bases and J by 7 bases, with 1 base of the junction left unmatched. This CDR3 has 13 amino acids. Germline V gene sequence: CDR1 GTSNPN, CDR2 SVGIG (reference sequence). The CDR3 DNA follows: TGTGCCTGGAGTGTACAGGGGGCTAACATTCAGTACTTC. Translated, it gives CAWSVQGANIQYF.

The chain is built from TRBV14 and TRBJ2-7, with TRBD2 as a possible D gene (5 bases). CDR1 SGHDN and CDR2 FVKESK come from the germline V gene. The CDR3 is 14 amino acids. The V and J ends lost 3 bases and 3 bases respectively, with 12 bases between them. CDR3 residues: CASSQRATDYEQYF. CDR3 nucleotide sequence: TGTGCCAGCAGCCAGCGGGCCACGGACTACGAGCAGTACTTC.

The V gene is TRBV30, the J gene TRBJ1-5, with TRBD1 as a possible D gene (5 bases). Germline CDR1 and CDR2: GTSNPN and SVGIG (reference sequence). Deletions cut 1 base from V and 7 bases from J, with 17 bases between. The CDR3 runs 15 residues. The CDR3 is CAWSGPGTGRQPQHF. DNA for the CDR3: TGTGCCTGGAGTGGGCCCGGGACGGGAAGGCAGCCCCAGCATTTT.

The CDR3 protein is CASSIGGAGTEAFF. CDR3 DNA: TGTGCCAGTAGTATCGGTGGGGCAGGAACTGAAGCTTTCTTT. The chain couples TRBV19 to TRBJ1-1; D perhaps matches TRBD1 (5 bases). The CDR3 runs 14 residues. V shed 3 bases and J shed 5 bases, with 13 bases lying between them. CDR1 and CDR2 (germline): LNHDA, SQIVND (reference sequence).

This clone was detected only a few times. CDR3 nucleotide sequence: TGTGCCAGCAGCTTGGGCAGGAACACTGAAGCTTTCTTT. This codes for CASSLGRNTEAFF. This chain uses TRBV7-9 with TRBJ1-1, with D hard to call. The CDR3 has 13 amino acids. Trimming took off 3 bases at V and 1 base at J, with 6 bases between the two ends. CDR1 and CDR2 from the germline V gene are SEHNR and FQNEAQ (reference sequence).

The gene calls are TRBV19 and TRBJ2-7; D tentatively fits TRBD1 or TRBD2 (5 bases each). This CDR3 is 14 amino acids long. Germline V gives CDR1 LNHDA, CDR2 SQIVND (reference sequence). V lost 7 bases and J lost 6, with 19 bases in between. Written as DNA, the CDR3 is TGTGCCAGTAAGACGACGGTTTGGGGACGCGAGCAGTACTTC. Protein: CASKTTVWGREQYF.

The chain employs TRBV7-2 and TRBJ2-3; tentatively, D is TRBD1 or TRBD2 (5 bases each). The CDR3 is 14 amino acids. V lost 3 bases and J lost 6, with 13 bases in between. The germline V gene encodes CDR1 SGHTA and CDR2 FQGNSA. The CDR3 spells CASSLGLAIDTQYF. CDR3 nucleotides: TGTGCCAGCAGCTTGGGGCTAGCAATCGATACGCAGTATTTT. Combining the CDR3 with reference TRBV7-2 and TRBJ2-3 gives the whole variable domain GAGVSQSPSNKVTEKGKDVELRCDPISGHTALYWYRQSLGQGLEFLIYFQGNSAPDKSGLPSDRFSAERTGGSVSTLTIQRTQQEDSAVYLCASSLGLAIDTQYFGPGTRLTVL.

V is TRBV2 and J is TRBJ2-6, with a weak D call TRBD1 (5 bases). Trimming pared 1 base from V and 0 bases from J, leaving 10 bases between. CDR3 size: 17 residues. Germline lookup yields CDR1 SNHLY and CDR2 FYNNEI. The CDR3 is CASSEEGLSSGANVLTF. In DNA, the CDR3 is TGTGCCAGCAGTGAAGAGGGGCTGAGCTCTGGGGCCAACGTCCTGACTTTC.

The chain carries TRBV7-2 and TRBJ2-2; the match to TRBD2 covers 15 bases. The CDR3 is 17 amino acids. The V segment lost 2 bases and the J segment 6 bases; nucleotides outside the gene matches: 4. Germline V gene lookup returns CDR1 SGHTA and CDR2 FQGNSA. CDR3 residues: CASSLFGLAGGPGELFF. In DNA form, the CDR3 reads TGTGCCAGCAGCTTATTCGGACTAGCGGGGGGGCCCGGGGAGCTGTTTTTT.

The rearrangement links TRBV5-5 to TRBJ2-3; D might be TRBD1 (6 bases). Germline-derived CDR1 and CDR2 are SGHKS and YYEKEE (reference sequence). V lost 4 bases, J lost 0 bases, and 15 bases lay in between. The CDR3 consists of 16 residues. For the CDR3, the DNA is TGTGCCAGCAGCACCGGGACACGGACTAGCACAGATACGCAGTATTTT. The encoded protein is CASSTGTRTSTDTQYF.

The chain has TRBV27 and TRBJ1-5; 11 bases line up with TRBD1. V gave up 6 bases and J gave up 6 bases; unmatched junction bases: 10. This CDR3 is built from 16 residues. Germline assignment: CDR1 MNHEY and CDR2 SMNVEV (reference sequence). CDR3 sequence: CASSAALGTGGQPQHF. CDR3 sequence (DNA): TGTGCCAGCAGCGCCGCTCTAGGGACAGGGGGTCAGCCCCAGCATTTT.

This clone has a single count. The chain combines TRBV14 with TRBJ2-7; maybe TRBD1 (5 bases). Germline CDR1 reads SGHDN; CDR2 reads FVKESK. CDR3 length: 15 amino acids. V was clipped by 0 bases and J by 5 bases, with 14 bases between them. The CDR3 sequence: CASSQEQEQINEQYF. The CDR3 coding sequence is TGTGCCAGCAGCCAAGAACAGGAACAAATCAACGAGCAGTACTTC.